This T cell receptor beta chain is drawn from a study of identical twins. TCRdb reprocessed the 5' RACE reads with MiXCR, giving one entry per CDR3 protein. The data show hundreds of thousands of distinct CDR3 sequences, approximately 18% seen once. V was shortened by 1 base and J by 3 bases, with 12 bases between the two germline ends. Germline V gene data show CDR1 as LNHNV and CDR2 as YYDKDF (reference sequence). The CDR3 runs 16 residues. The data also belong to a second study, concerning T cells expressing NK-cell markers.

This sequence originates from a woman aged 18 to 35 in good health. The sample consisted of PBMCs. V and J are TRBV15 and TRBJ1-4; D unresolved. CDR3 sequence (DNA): TGTGCCACCAGCAGAGGACAAGGGCTAGCTAATGAAAAACTGTTTTTT. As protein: CATSRGQGLANEKLFF.